The 26 T cell receptor beta chains presented below share a single source sample, sequenced in a study of CD8+ T cells in alopecia areata. Extracted from the samples, RNA was reverse transcribed into cDNA to serve as the sequencing template. Sequencing was performed with immunoSEQ multiplex PCR; in TCRdb, only in-frame clones are kept and a portion is missing. There are 3,100 or so clones in the sample, none observed a single time. Sequencing was done on a sample of lesional skin. All receptors derive from a C3H/HeJ mouse with alopecia areata. Strain haplotype at MHC: H2-k.

This clone was counted between two and nine times. The genes and germline here are from mouse. The read comes to an end 4 residues before the CDR3 does, leaving the germline J gene to fill in the end. This sequence joins TRBV12-1 and TRBJ1-1, with TRBD1 as a possible D gene (5 bases). Germline CDR1 is SGHSN and CDR2 is HYEKVE. This CDR3 has 12 amino acids. The CDR3 region is CASSFRQLEVFF. CDR3 bases read: TGTGCCAGCTCTTTCCGACAGTTA.

This clone was observed many times. Mouse germline and gene names are used. CDR3 sequence: CASSRQGGNTEVFF. The covered CDR3 bases are TGTGCCAGCAGTAGACAGGGGGGGAACACA. The chain is built from TRBV19 and TRBJ1-1; 9 bases line up with TRBD1. The sequence runs out 4 residues before the end of the CDR3; the remainder is reconstructed from the germline J gene. The CDR3 spans 14 residues. The V and J ends lost 3 bases and 1 base, in that order; junction bases with no gene match: 1. Germline-derived CDR1 and CDR2 are FNHDT and SITEND (reference sequence).

There are a few counts of this clone. Gene and germline names: mouse. Read coverage stops 4 residues before the CDR3 terminus; the germline J gene supplies the remainder. The V and J genes are TRBV5 and TRBJ2-5, with D perhaps TRBD2 (7 bases). CDR1 and CDR2 (germline): LGHNA, YNLKQL (reference sequence). The CDR3 loop spans 15 amino acids. The sequenced CDR3 bases are TGTGCCAGCAGCCAAGAGTGGGGGGCGAGTGAC. Translation: CASSQEWGASD. The whole CDR3 region reads CASSQEWGASDTQYF.

This clone turned up a few times. At residue 10, the translated DNA and the protein in TCRdb do not agree; the protein given here is derived from the DNA. This likely traces to a read error, being one base from a far larger clone. Genes and germline come from the mouse. Incomplete CDR3 DNA: TGTGCCATACAGGGTTCCTCTAATTCGCCC. This codes for CAIQGSSNSP. The CDR3 in full is CAIQGSSNSPLYF. This chain uses TRBV13-2 with TRBJ1-6, with TRBD1 as a possible D gene (6 bases). The read comes to an end 3 residues before the CDR3 does, leaving the germline J gene to fill in the end. TRBJ1-6 is treated as an ORF (open reading frame) with a function not yet certain. Germline values: CDR1 NNHNN, CDR2 SYGAGS (reference sequence). CDR3 size: 13 residues.

There are many counts of this clone. A read error may produce the germline difference seen at one junction end. Mouse gene names and germline throughout. The sequenced fragment ends 4 residues before the CDR3 boundary, so the rest is inferred from the germline J gene. The V gene is TRBV17, the J gene TRBJ2-1, with 12 bases identical to TRBD1. The CDR3 sequence is 16 residues long. In germline, CDR1 is MNHDT, CDR2 YYDKIL. The CDR3 sequence is CASSSSGTGGFAEQFF. CDR3 DNA (partial): TGTGCCAGCAGCTCATCCGGGACAGGGGGCTTTGCT.

There are many counts of this clone. Gene names follow the mouse nomenclature. The read ends 4 residues early relative to the CDR3; the germline J gene fills the gap. The chain joins TRBV13-1 to TRBJ2-3; possible D gene TRBD1, 5 bases. Trimming stripped 1 base from V and 3 bases from J, with 6 bases between. The germline V gene encodes CDR1 NSHNY and CDR2 SYGAGN. The CDR3 loop spans 13 amino acids. The CDR3 DNA, read in part, is TGTGCCAGCAGTGATAAGGGGGCAGAA. It translates to CASSDKGAE. The entire CDR3 is CASSDKGAETLYF.

This clone was seen at least ten times. The genes are named according to mouse. Read coverage stops 4 residues before the CDR3 terminus; the germline J gene supplies the remainder. Other DNA sequences in this sample translate to the same CDR3. The chain carries TRBV31 and TRBJ1-2; D perhaps matches TRBD1 (5 bases). This CDR3 spans 14 amino acids. The ends were cut back, 1 base at V and 0 bases at J, with 9 bases in the middle. Germline V gene data show CDR1 as GKSSPN and CDR2 as SITVG. The part of the CDR3 DNA that was read is TGTGCCTGGAGTCGCGACAGAGCAAACTCC. Its protein product is CAWSRDRANS. From start to end, the CDR3 is CAWSRDRANSDYTF.

There are many counts of this clone. Gene names denote mouse genes. The CDR3 goes on 4 residues after the read ends, and that part is filled in from the germline J gene. The chain has TRBV14 and TRBJ1-4, with 11 bases fitting TRBD1. Trimming removed 4 bases from V and 4 bases from J; junction bases left unmatched: 6. Germline loops: CDR1 SGHDT, CDR2 FRDEAV. This CDR3 region has 16 residues. Partial CDR3 DNA: TGTGCCAGCAGTCGAACCGGGACAGGGGGCAACGAA. Residues: CASSRTGTGGNE. The complete CDR3 sequence is CASSRTGTGGNERLFF.

This clone appeared many times. The gene symbols are mouse symbols. CDR3 bases read: TGTGCCAGCAGCCAAGATCAGGACTGGGACACCGGG. This translates into CASSQDQDWDTG. The whole CDR3 sequence reads CASSQDQDWDTGQLYF. The chain has TRBV5 and TRBJ2-2; 8 bases match TRBD2. The read ends 4 residues early relative to the CDR3; the germline J gene fills the gap. CDR3 length: 16 residues. Germline V gene sequence: CDR1 LGHNA, CDR2 YNLKQL (reference sequence). The V gene end was trimmed by 0 bases and the J gene end by 3 bases; junction bases not matched to a gene: 3.

At least ten counts were recorded for this clone. Mouse names are used for the genes. The CDR3 end lies 4 residues beyond the end of the read and is filled in from the germline J gene. The chain couples TRBV13-1 to TRBJ1-2, with a weak D call TRBD1 (6 bases). Germline-derived CDR1 and CDR2 are NSHNY and SYGAGN. This CDR3 contains 14 residues. The sequenced part of the CDR3 DNA is TGTGCCAGCAGTGGGGACTGGGGGGGCGGC. This gives the protein CASSGDWGGG. The whole CDR3 is CASSGDWGGGDYTF.

This clone has ten or more counts. The gene symbols are mouse symbols. The CDR3 goes on 4 residues after the read ends, and that part is filled in from the germline J gene. This rearrangement joins TRBV29 to TRBJ2-7, with TRBD1 identical over 8 bases. The CDR3 has 13 residues. CDR1 is MSHET, CDR2 SYDVDS, per germline. The CDR3 spells CASSFQGADEQYF. The CDR3 bases that were read are TGTGCTAGCAGTTTCCAGGGGGCGGAT.

With regard to this clone: Gene names are the mouse ones. The read halts 4 residues ahead of the CDR3 end, with the missing end drawn from the germline J gene. In the same sample, other DNA sequences code for this CDR3. The V call is TRBV31, the J call TRBJ2-4; D possibly corresponds to TRBD2 (7 bases). This CDR3 has 14 amino acids. V gave up 0 bases and J gave up 3 bases, with 10 bases separating them. CDR1 is GKSSPN and CDR2 is SITVG in the germline V gene. CDR3 bases read: TGTGCCTGGAGTCTGGGGGGCGGCCAAAAC. Translation: CAWSLGGGQN. The full-length CDR3 reads as CAWSLGGGQNTLYF.

Comment on this clone: The germline and genes are mouse ones. Coverage ceases 4 residues before the CDR3 finishes, and the germline J gene fills in the end. The rearrangement links TRBV5 to TRBJ2-3, with TRBD2 identical over 8 bases. Germline CDR1 is LGHNA and CDR2 is YNLKQL (reference sequence). V shed 0 bases and J 0 bases; nucleotides not matched to a gene: 5. This CDR3 spans 17 amino acids. CDR3 bases read: TGTGCCAGCAGCCAAGATTCGGGGGGGGCTAGTGCAGAA. It codes for CASSQDSGGASAE. The entire CDR3 reads CASSQDSGGASAETLYF.

Ten or more counts support this clone. Here the gene names and germline are mouse. CDR3 DNA (partial): TGTGCCAGCAGTTTAGACTGGGGGAAAAACACCGGG. Its protein is CASSLDWGKNTG. Given in full, the CDR3 is CASSLDWGKNTGQLYF. The rearrangement links TRBV14 to TRBJ2-2; TRBD2 matches 9 bases. From the germline J gene comes the end of the CDR3, since the read stops 4 residues before it. This CDR3 comprises 16 residues. CDR1 and CDR2 from the germline V gene are SGHDT and FRDEAV. V lost 2 bases to trimming and J lost 1 base; unmatched junction nucleotides: 3.

Regarding this clone: Mouse germline and gene names are used. Read data end 4 residues before the CDR3 end; the end is taken from the germline J gene. The J gene is TRBJ2-4, the V gene TRBV31; 13 bases map to TRBD2. From germline, CDR1 is GKSSPN and CDR2 SITVG. V was clipped by 1 base and J by 0 bases; unmatched bases: 1. CDR3 size: 16 residues. This CDR3 is CAWSPGLGGSQNTLYF. Incomplete CDR3 DNA: TGTGCCTGGAGTCCGGGACTGGGGGGGAGTCAAAAC.

This clone was seen at least ten times. These gene names are mouse names. The read is 4 residues too short to cover the CDR3 end, so that end is filled in from the germline J gene. This chain links TRBV17 with TRBJ2-2, with D possibly matching TRBD1 (6 bases). Germline V gene sequence: CDR1 MNHDT, CDR2 YYDKIL. This CDR3 is built from 14 residues. Trimming took off 6 bases at V and 2 bases at J, with 10 bases between the two ends. This CDR3 is CASRQGDNTGQLYF. The part of the CDR3 DNA that was read is TGTGCTAGCAGACAGGGAGACAACACCGGG.

Sample share makes this clone medium-sized. Mouse gene names and germline throughout. The CDR3 sequence: CASSDAGTKDTQYF. Partial CDR3 DNA: TGTGCCAGCAGTGATGCTGGGACAAAAGAC. V is TRBV13-1 and J is TRBJ2-5; perhaps TRBD1 as D (6 bases). The CDR3 end is not reached by the read, which stops 4 residues before it; the germline J gene fills it in. The CDR3 totals 14 residues. CDR1 and CDR2 (germline): NSHNY, SYGAGN.

This clone was counted many times. Any gene name here is a mouse gene name. The read gets to within 4 residues of the CDR3 end, and the germline J gene fills in the rest. The chain carries TRBV13-2 and TRBJ1-1; D is unclear. The CDR3 consists of 14 residues. V gave up 0 bases and J gave up 1 base, with 7 bases separating them. Per germline, CDR1 NNHNN and CDR2 SYGAGS (reference sequence). CDR3 sequence reads: CASGDAVGNTEVFF. The CDR3 DNA, read in part, is TGTGCCAGCGGTGATGCAGTCGGAAACACA.

At least ten counts were recorded for this clone. Gene labels here are mouse ones. The read finishes 4 residues shy of the CDR3 end, and the germline J gene is used to complete it. V and J are TRBV1 and TRBJ2-3, with 7 bases identical to TRBD1. In germline, CDR1 is NSQYPW, CDR2 LRSPGD (reference sequence). The J segment lost 1 base and the V segment lost 3 bases, leaving 7 bases of the junction unmatched. This CDR3 region has 16 residues. CDR3 DNA, as far as it was read: TGCACCTGCAGTGCCCTCGACAGGGAGGGTGCAGAA. Encoded protein: CTCSALDREGAE. The whole CDR3 sequence is CTCSALDREGAETLYF.

Ten or more counts support this clone. TCRdb's protein and the DNA translation differ at residue 11; the protein here comes from the DNA. These gene names are mouse names. The sequence runs out 3 residues before the end of the CDR3; the remainder is reconstructed from the germline J gene. The chain carries TRBV29 and TRBJ1-6; the match to TRBD1 covers 7 bases. TRBJ1-6 is an open reading frame, and its role is uncertain. CDR3 length: 14 amino acids. Germline-derived CDR1 and CDR2 are MSHET and SYDVDS. The ends lost 6 bases at V and 7 bases at J; junction bases unmatched: 6. Incomplete CDR3 DNA: TGTGCTAGCAGCCTCGACAGGGCGAATTCGCCC. Amino acid sequence: CASSLDRANSP. The CDR3 as a whole reads CASSLDRANSPLYF.

The table lists this clone with many counts. Mouse germline and gene names are used. The read falls 4 residues short of the CDR3 end, and the missing part is taken from the germline J gene. The V and J genes are TRBV19 and TRBJ2-5; D call uncertain. Germline CDR1 FNHDT, CDR2 SITEND (reference sequence). This CDR3 spans 11 amino acids. The covered CDR3 bases are TGTGCCAGCATCATACTAGAC. Its protein is CASIILD. The full CDR3 sequence reads CASIILDTQYF.

In its sample, this clone was seen many times. TCRdb gives a protein that differs at residue 11 from what the DNA encodes, so the protein here is translated from the DNA. Genes here carry mouse names. The read terminates 3 residues ahead of where the CDR3 ends, so the germline J gene completes it. V and J are TRBV19 and TRBJ1-6; the match to TRBD1 covers 10 bases. TRBJ1-6 belongs to the ORF category, with a function that is uncertain. Germline CDR1 FNHDT, CDR2 SITEND (reference sequence). J lost 4 bases, V lost 7 bases, and 2 bases had no gene match. The CDR3 covers 14 residues. The CDR3 reads CASQDRGYNSPLYF. The sequenced CDR3 bases are TGTGCCAGCCAGGACAGGGGGTATAATTCGCCC.

This clone was observed at least ten times. Germline and genes here are mouse. The DNA ends 4 residues before the CDR3 does, and the rest of the CDR3 is filled in from the germline J gene. The chain is built from TRBV1 and TRBJ2-3, with a weak D call TRBD1 (6 bases). Germline V gene data show CDR1 as NSQYPW and CDR2 as LRSPGD (reference sequence). Trimming took off 4 bases at V and 1 base at J, with 6 bases between the two ends. The CDR3 consists of 13 residues. The CDR3 bases that were read are TGCACCTGCAGTGACAGGGGTGCAGAA. Its protein is CTCSDRGAE. The CDR3 reads in full as CTCSDRGAETLYF.

This clone was seen a few times. Gene names and germline refer to mouse. The read ends 4 residues early relative to the CDR3; the germline J gene fills the gap. The chain carries TRBV2 and TRBJ2-1; 10 positions match TRBD1. Germline assignment: CDR1 LGHNA and CDR2 YSYQKL. This CDR3 contains 15 residues. J lost 3 bases, V lost 4 bases, and 3 bases had no gene match. The CDR3 loop reads CASSPRTGGYAEQFF. The sequenced part of the CDR3 DNA is TGTGCCAGCAGCCCCCGGACAGGGGGCTATGCT.

This clone was detected a few times. The gene names given are mouse names. The read terminates 4 residues before the CDR3 end, so the remaining end is supplied by the germline J gene. The chain carries TRBV29 and TRBJ2-4, with D possibly TRBD1 on 5 matching bases. The CDR3 runs to 15 residues. The V end was cut by 3 bases, the J end by 0 bases, with 10 bases between. CDR1 MSHET and CDR2 SYDVDS come from the germline V gene. The CDR3 bases that were read are TGTGCTAGCAGTTTCCCCGACAGTAGTCAAAAC. It codes for CASSFPDSSQN. The whole CDR3 sequence reads CASSFPDSSQNTLYF.

By sample share, this clone is medium-sized (0.01 to 0.1%). Genes and germline come from the mouse. The read ends 4 residues shy of where the CDR3 ends; the end is completed using the germline J gene. V gene TRBV5 combines with J gene TRBJ2-7; TRBD2 aligns across 12 bases. This CDR3 has 15 residues. Germline CDR1 is LGHNA and CDR2 is YNLKQL (reference sequence). The CDR3 DNA, read in part, is TGTGCCAGCAGCCCCAGACTGGGGGGGCGCGAT. It codes for CASSPRLGGRD. The whole CDR3 sequence reads CASSPRLGGRDEQYF.